A selection of T cell receptor beta chains follows, all from one sample in a study of T cell repertoires and HLA-DP antigens. Measured with immunoSEQ multiplex PCR; TCRdb has only the in-frame clones, and not every one. The profile shows around 100,000 clones, more than 85% of them singletons. The antigens for these receptors are not known. Sequenced material: CD4+ T cells from PBMCs. The source of these receptors is a woman between 18 and 29 years old in good health and CMV-seronegative. Each CDR3 is given with its conserved first and last residue. A D gene is named only where the DNA matches it firmly. Expanded clones are given a class, and other clones once, few, many or no size at all.

j_call,clone_size,v_call,d_call,cdr3_aa,cdr3_nt
TRBJ2-3,NA,TRBV7-2,TRBD2,CASSLLAGTVSGADTQYF,TGTGCCAGCAGCTTATTAGCGGGGACGGTGAGCGGTGCAGATACGCAGTATTTT
TRBJ1-3,NA,TRBV9,TRBD1,CASSYETGVGNTIYF,TGTGCCAGCAGCTACGAGACAGGGGTTGGAAACACCATATATTTT
TRBJ1-2,NA,TRBV14,NA,CASSRNNYGYTF,TGTGCCAGCAGCCGCAATAACTATGGCTACACCTTC
TRBJ2-3,NA,TRBV4-2,TRBD2,CASSPLAGGGSTDTQYF,TGTGCCAGCAGCCCGCTTGCCGGGGGGGGGTCCACAGATACGCAGTATTTT
TRBJ2-3,NA,TRBV5-1,TRBD1,CASSVDRGRITDTQYF,TGCGCCAGCAGCGTGGACAGGGGGCGGATTACAGATACGCAGTATTTT
TRBJ1-2,NA,TRBV5-6,NA,CASSLGHFTNYGYTF,TGTGCCAGCAGCTTGGGTCACTTTACTAACTATGGCTACACCTTC
TRBJ1-4,NA,TRBV11-2,TRBD1,CASSFVTGGVEKLFF,TGTGCCAGCAGCTTTGTAACAGGGGGAGTTGAAAAACTGTTTTTT
TRBJ2-5,NA,TRBV7-3,TRBD1,CASSPRQGTYVQYF,TGTGCCAGCAGCCCCAGACAGGGAACTTACGTGCAGTACTTC
TRBJ1-6,NA,TRBV6-6,NA,CASSPGRYNSPLHF,TGTGCCAGCAGTCCTGGACGGTATAATTCACCCCTCCACTTT
TRBJ1-2,NA,TRBV10-1,TRBD1,CASSPDRGRNGYTF,TGCGCCAGCAGCCCAGACAGGGGGCGAAATGGCTACACCTTC
TRBJ2-1,NA,TRBV11-1,TRBD1,CASSSQGNYNEQFF,TGTGCCAGCAGCTCACAGGGGAACTACAATGAGCAGTTCTTC
TRBJ2-5,NA,TRBV7-8,TRBD1,CASSSNHGQEIDF,TGTGCCAGCAGCTCAAACCACGGACAGGAGATTGACTTC
TRBJ2-7,NA,TRBV12-5,TRBD2,CASGLARDRGLAGYGGQYF,TGTGCTAGTGGTTTGGCCCGGGACAGGGGACTAGCGGGATATGGAGGGCAGTACTTC
TRBJ2-5,NA,TRBV7-2,NA,CASSFGETQYF,TGTGCCAGCAGTTTCGGGGAGACCCAGTACTTC
TRBJ2-4,few,TRBV9,NA,CASSAGRAKNIQYF,TGTGCCAGCAGCGCCGGACGGGCCAAAAACATTCAGTACTTC
TRBJ2-1,NA,TRBV10-2,NA,CASSKANEQFF,TGCGCCAGCAGTAAAGCCAATGAGCAGTTCTTC
TRBJ1-6,NA,TRBV11-2,NA,CASSIAARSYNSPLHF,TGTGCCAGCAGCATAGCGGCGAGGTCCTATAATTCACCCCTCCACTTT
TRBJ2-5,NA,TRBV7-5,NA,CARRRLETQYF,TGTGCCAGGAGGAGGTTAGAGACCCAGTACTTC
TRBJ2-7,NA,TRBV28,NA,CASSLLRGPSSYEQYF,TGTGCCAGCAGTTTATTGAGAGGGCCGAGCTCCTACGAGCAGTACTTC